The source of this TCR beta chain is a study of T cells after yellow fever vaccination. Study results and limitations: Reappearance after the booster was seen for most primary-vaccination clones, at 95% to 96% CD4 and around 90% CD8.

This clonotype has just a few counts. The target antigen is unknown. V gave up 2 bases and J gave up 6 bases, with 10 bases separating them. The CDR3 totals 14 residues. CDR1 is SGHTA and CDR2 is FQGTGA in the germline V gene. TCRdb analysed the 5' RACE reads with MiXCR anew, one entry per CDR3 protein. The sample contains hundreds of thousands of distinct CDR3 sequences, roughly 12% of which appear only once. J is TRBJ2-2 and V is TRBV7-3; perhaps TRBD2 as D (7 bases). This TCR came from a man in his thirties or forties who received the YFV17D yellow fever vaccine. The source material was PBMCs, sampled on the day of the yellow fever booster vaccination. CDR3 sequence reads: CASSLLGGAGELFF. For the CDR3, the DNA is TGTGCCAGCAGCTTACTAGGGGGGGCCGGGGAGCTGTTTTTT.